The rows below give T cell receptor beta chains drawn from one sample of a study of cytomegalovirus exposure and HLA in healthy donors. Produced via immunoSEQ multiplex PCR; TCRdb's table is partial and in-frame only. The table lists 130,000 to 150,000 clones, 78% of them singletons, with roughly 2.4% in the top ten. The sequencing input was PBMCs. The receptors originated from a woman younger than 35 in good health and CMV-seropositive. Each CDR3 is given with its conserved first and last residue. The order of the fields is clone size, D gene, J gene, V gene, CDR3 protein, CDR3 DNA. D genes are given only for firm matches. Part of the rows lack a size; the others show once, few, many or a class for expanded clones.

>-|-|TRBJ1-2|TRBV18
CASSPNRDHGYGYTF
TGTGCCAGCTCGCCTAACAGGGATCATGGATATGGCTACACCTTC
>-|-|TRBJ1-5|TRBV27
CASSLAVNQPQHF
TGTGCCAGCAGTTTAGCAGTGAATCAGCCCCAGCATTTT
>-|TRBD1|TRBJ1-2|TRBV6-1
CATPRDRGVFEGYTF
TGTGCCACCCCCCGGGACAGGGGAGTATTCGAAGGCTACACCTTC
>-|TRBD1|TRBJ2-1|TRBV7-9
CSSSFPGTGGLEQFF
TGTTCCAGCAGCTTCCCCGGGACAGGCGGTCTTGAGCAGTTCTTC
>few|TRBD1|TRBJ1-2|TRBV19
CASSIEWTGDYGYTF
TGTGCCAGTAGTATCGAATGGACAGGGGACTATGGCTACACCTTC
>-|TRBD1|TRBJ2-5|TRBV27
CASSPTDRVGAQYF
TGTGCCAGCAGTCCCACGGACAGGGTCGGGGCCCAGTACTTC
>-|TRBD1|TRBJ1-1|TRBV7-2
CASSLVSTGVNTEAFF
TGTGCCAGCAGCTTAGTGAGTACAGGGGTGAACACTGAAGCTTTCTTT
>-|TRBD1|TRBJ1-2|TRBV19
CASTISGQAILYGYTF
TGTGCCAGTACCATATCGGGACAGGCGATTCTCTATGGCTACACCTTC
>-|-|TRBJ2-2|TRBV29-1
CSSPAAGELFF
TGCAGCTCCCCCGCGGCCGGGGAGCTGTTTTTT
>-|TRBD1|TRBJ1-1|TRBV15
CATSRGNTGVYTEAFF
TGTGCCACCAGCAGAGGCAATACAGGGGTGTATACTGAAGCTTTCTTT
>-|-|TRBJ2-5|TRBV6-6
CASSYIEETQYF
TGTGCCAGCAGTTATATAGAAGAGACCCAGTACTTC
>-|TRBD1|TRBJ2-7|TRBV18
CASSPGQSSYEQYF
TGTGCCAGCTCACCGGGACAGAGCTCCTACGAGCAGTACTTC
>-|-|TRBJ1-5|TRBV5-6
CASSFGTKNQPQHF
TGTGCCAGCAGCTTTGGGACAAAGAATCAGCCCCAGCATTTT
>-|TRBD1|TRBJ1-3|TRBV5-4
CASSLQGAANTIYF
TGTGCCAGCAGCTTGCAGGGGGCGGCGAACACCATATATTTT
>once|TRBD1|TRBJ2-7|TRBV9
CASSARDRVYEQYF
TGTGCCAGCAGCGCCCGGGACAGGGTCTACGAGCAGTACTTC
>-|-|TRBJ1-5|TRBV10-3
CAISAAGNQPQHF
TGTGCCATCAGTGCGGCGGGCAATCAGCCCCAGCATTTT
>-|-|TRBJ1-5|TRBV4-1
CASSPTPGQGLSNQPQHF
TGCGCCAGCAGCCCTACTCCGGGACAAGGGTTATCCAATCAGCCCCAGCATTTT
>few|-|TRBJ2-6|TRBV6-5
CASSTRVAGANVLTF
TGTGCCAGCAGTACTAGGGTGGCTGGGGCCAACGTCCTGACTTTC
>few|-|TRBJ1-1|TRBV7-9
CASSPREGLNTEAFF
TGTGCCAGCAGCCCAAGAGAGGGATTGAACACTGAAGCTTTCTTT
>-|-|TRBJ2-1|TRBV7-8
CASSLIAGFLGNEQFF
TGTGCCAGCAGCTTGATCGCGGGTTTCCTGGGGAATGAGCAGTTCTTC
>few|-|TRBJ1-1|TRBV30
CAWSRDTYTEAFF
TGTGCCTGGAGTCGGGACACCTACACTGAAGCTTTCTTT
>few|-|TRBJ1-2|TRBV9
CASSPNPSTAGYGYTF
TGTGCCAGCAGCCCCAATCCATCGACAGCGGGCTATGGCTACACCTTC
>-|TRBD1|TRBJ2-5|TRBV2
CASKQGQTFQETQYF
TGTGCCAGCAAGCAGGGACAGACATTCCAAGAGACCCAGTACTTC
>-|TRBD2|TRBJ2-1|TRBV7-8
CASSSPLLADSYNEQFF
TGTGCCAGCAGCTCTCCCTTACTAGCGGACTCCTACAATGAGCAGTTCTTC
>-|-|TRBJ1-1|TRBV29-1
CSGGLMGRNTEAFF
TGCAGCGGTGGGCTTATGGGGAGGAACACTGAAGCTTTCTTT
>-|-|TRBJ1-5|TRBV21-1
CASGTGDPGLSNQPQHF
TGTGCCAGCGGAACAGGGGACCCCGGCCTGAGCAATCAGCCCCAGCATTTT
>-|TRBD1|TRBJ2-3|TRBV10-2
CASSTGGTSTDTQYF
TGCGCCAGCAGTACAGGGGGCACGAGCACAGATACGCAGTATTTT
>-|TRBD1|TRBJ1-1|TRBV5-1
CASSSKGGRMNTEAFF
TGCGCCAGCAGCAGCAAAGGGGGCCGTATGAACACTGAAGCTTTCTTT
>-|-|TRBJ1-2|TRBV29-1
CSVLPKEALYGYTF
TGCAGCGTTCTCCCTAAGGAGGCGCTTTATGGCTACACCTTC
>-|TRBD2|TRBJ2-5|TRBV5-1
CASSWSGGAQETQYF
TGCGCCAGCAGCTGGAGCGGGGGGGCCCAAGAGACCCAGTACTTC
>-|-|TRBJ2-7|TRBV10-3
CAIALDGREQYF
TGTGCCATCGCCCTTGATGGGAGGGAGCAGTACTTC
>-|TRBD2|TRBJ2-2|TRBV15
CATGHPSGGRTGELFF
TGTGCCACCGGCCATCCTAGCGGGGGCAGGACCGGGGAGCTGTTTTTT
>-|TRBD1|TRBJ2-1|TRBV5-4
CASSHPGQGANEQFF
TGTGCCAGCAGCCACCCGGGACAGGGGGCCAATGAGCAGTTCTTC
>once|TRBD1|TRBJ2-7|TRBV6-5
CASHRQGVYEQYF
TGTGCCAGCCACCGACAGGGGGTCTACGAGCAGTACTTC
>-|-|TRBJ1-2|TRBV5-5
CASSLSPEAGYTF
TGTGCCAGCAGCTTGTCCCCAGAGGCGGGCTACACCTTC
>-|-|TRBJ2-7|TRBV29-1
CSVRQNSYEQYF
TGCAGCGTTCGACAGAATTCCTACGAGCAGTACTTC
>-|-|TRBJ1-4|TRBV6-1
CASSEGTFATNEKLFF
TGTGCCAGCAGTGAAGGGACATTTGCAACTAATGAAAAACTGTTTTTT
>-|-|TRBJ2-7|TRBV7-9
CASSPAGQGVYEQYF
TGTGCCAGCAGCCCAGCGGGTCAGGGAGTATACGAGCAGTACTTC
>-|TRBD2|TRBJ2-3|TRBV2
CASLPSSGRTDTQYF
TGTGCCAGCCTTCCTTCTAGCGGTCGCACAGATACGCAGTATTTT
>-|-|TRBJ2-2|TRBV2
CASSEQVYTGELFF
TGTGCCAGCAGTGAACAGGTTTACACCGGGGAGCTGTTTTTT
>once|-|TRBJ2-1|TRBV5-1
CASSGPHNEQFF
TGCGCCAGCAGCGGCCCTCACAATGAGCAGTTCTTC
>-|-|TRBJ1-1|TRBV5-1
CASSMTDNTEAFF
TGCGCCAGCAGCATGACAGATAACACTGAAGCTTTCTTT
>-|-|TRBJ1-1|TRBV27
CASSLSAGSGTEAFF
TGTGCCAGCAGTTTATCGGCAGGGTCCGGCACTGAAGCTTTCTTT
>-|-|TRBJ1-3|TRBV5-1
CASRGGFKTIYF
TGCGCCAGCAGAGGAGGGTTTAAAACCATATATTTT
>-|-|TRBJ2-5|TRBV6-1
CASTIQGQETQYF
TGTGCCAGCACGATCCAGGGGCAAGAGACCCAGTACTTC
>-|TRBD2|TRBJ2-7|TRBV9
CASSELSGGAGYEQYF
TGTGCCAGCAGCGAACTTAGCGGGGGGGCTGGCTACGAGCAGTACTTC
>-|-|TRBJ1-5|TRBV18
CASSPLDNYQPQHF
TGTGCCAGCTCACCGCTTGACAATTATCAGCCCCAGCATTTT
>-|-|TRBJ1-4|TRBV6-1
CASSRHANEKLFF
TGTGCCAGCAGCCGACACGCTAATGAAAAACTGTTTTTT
>-|TRBD1|TRBJ1-6|TRBV6-1
CASSSGTGGRPLHF
TGTGCCAGCAGCTCCGGGACAGGGGGTCGACCCCTCCACTTT
>once|-|TRBJ1-2|TRBV7-2
CASSPGTRYGYTF
TGTGCCAGCAGCCCCGGGACACGCTATGGCTACACCTTC
>-|TRBD1|TRBJ1-1|TRBV7-8
CASSLVVGGKAFF
TGTGCCAGCAGCTTAGTCGTAGGGGGCAAAGCTTTCTTT
>-|TRBD2|TRBJ2-7|TRBV5-1
CASSYGGLAGASSYEQYF
TGCGCCAGCAGCTACGGGGGACTAGCGGGGGCCTCCTCCTACGAGCAGTACTTC
>-|TRBD1|TRBJ2-7|TRBV4-3
CASSETTGTGSHEQYF
TGCGCCAGCAGCGAAACCACCGGGACAGGGTCCCACGAGCAGTACTTC
>-|TRBD1|TRBJ1-1|TRBV5-1
CASSPATGASAFF
TGCGCCAGCAGCCCAGCCACAGGGGCATCAGCTTTCTTT
>once|-|TRBJ1-4|TRBV4-1
CASSPTGTTNEKLFF
TGCGCCAGCAGCCCGACAGGCACCACTAATGAAAAACTGTTTTTT
>few|TRBD2|TRBJ2-3|TRBV2
CASSSTSGGPEDTQYF
TGTGCCAGCAGTTCGACTAGCGGGGGGCCGGAAGATACGCAGTATTTT
>few|TRBD1|TRBJ2-1|TRBV11-2
CASSLRRQGRDNEQFF
TGTGCCAGCAGCTTACGCAGACAGGGAAGGGACAATGAGCAGTTCTTC